Listed here are 30 T cell receptor beta chains from one sample, sequenced in a study of blood T cells in healthy people across ages. Alongside a J-beta primer mix, a sample-barcoded 5' primer served in a second PCR lasting roughly 7 to 11 cycles. TCRdb redid the calling of the 5' RACE reads with MiXCR, one entry per CDR3 protein. The sample has about 770,000 distinct CDR3 sequences; more than 40% are singletons. Sequenced material: blood. The source is a man between 60 and 70 years old in good health.

This rearrangement joins TRBV6-1 to TRBJ2-3; 8 bases line up with TRBD2. The CDR3 loop spans 15 amino acids. In germline, CDR1 is MNHNS, CDR2 SASEGT. J lost 2 bases, V lost 1 base, and 2 bases had no gene match. The CDR3 nucleotides are TGTGCCAGCAGTGAAGAGCGGGGGCTCACAGATACGCAGTATTTT. This translates into CASSEERGLTDTQYF.

The V gene is TRBV28, the J gene TRBJ2-7; D ambiguous. The CDR3 consists of 16 residues. Germline CDR1 reads MDHEN; CDR2 reads SYDVKM. The V and J ends lost 5 bases and 0 bases respectively, with 17 bases between them. CDR3 DNA: TGTGCCAGCAGTCCCCCGAACCGGGCAAGCTCCTACGAGCAGTACTTC. It yields the protein CASSPPNRASSYEQYF.

The table lists this clonotype with a few counts. This rearrangement joins TRBV12-3 or TRBV12-4 to TRBJ2-7; 9 bases line up with TRBD1. The CDR3 sequence is 13 residues long. The V segment lost 6 bases and the J segment 4 bases; nucleotides outside the gene matches: 4. The CDR3 here is CASRMTGGYEQYF. The CDR3 nucleotides are TGTGCCAGCAGAATGACAGGGGGGTACGAGCAGTACTTC.

In its sample, this clonotype was seen many times. The V and J genes are TRBV20-1 and TRBJ1-2; 8 nucleotides line up with TRBD1. The junction had 4 bases not matched to a gene; V was cut back by 0 bases and J by 1 base. The CDR3 spans 15 residues. Germline assignment: CDR1 DFQATT and CDR2 SNEGSKA (reference sequence). The CDR3 DNA reads as TGCAGTGCTAGAGACTGGACAGGGAATAACTATGGCTACACCTTC. It specifies CSARDWTGNNYGYTF.

This clonotype was detected a few times. The rearrangement links TRBV20-1 to TRBJ2-7; perhaps D is TRBD1 or TRBD2 (5 bases each). Looked up from germline, CDR1 is DFQATT and CDR2 is SNEGSKA (reference sequence). Trimming cost V 6 bases and J 3 bases, with 24 bases left between them. The CDR3 has 16 amino acids. CDR3 in DNA: TGCAGTGCCCTTTTCGGGGCGAAGTCGTACGGCTACGAGCAGTACTTC. Translated, it gives CSALFGAKSYGYEQYF.

This clonotype was counted between two and nine times. This sequence joins TRBV5-6 and TRBJ2-3, with TRBD1 identical over 9 bases. CDR1 is SGHDT and CDR2 is YYEEEE in the germline V gene. The V segment lost 4 bases and the J segment 5 bases; nucleotides outside the gene matches: 8. The CDR3 extends over 15 amino acids. As DNA, the CDR3 is TGTGCCAGCAGCCTACGGACAGGGGTAGGAGATACGCAGTATTTT. Its protein product is CASSLRTGVGDTQYF.

In this sample, this clonotype turned up a few times. This chain joins TRBV20-1 and TRBJ2-5, with D unclear. Trimming left V 5 bases short and J 5 bases short, with 12 bases between. Germline V gives CDR1 DFQATT, CDR2 SNEGSKA (reference sequence). CDR3 length: 12 amino acids. The CDR3 coding sequence is TGCAGTGCTGGGCCTCTCCGGGAGACCCAGTACTTC. It encodes CSAGPLRETQYF.

This chain connects TRBV12-3 or TRBV12-4 to TRBJ2-3, with D uncertain. The CDR3 is 12 amino acids. V was cut by 5 bases and J by 6 bases, with 9 bases left in between. The CDR3 protein is CASSDEADTQYF. For the CDR3, the DNA is TGTGCCAGCAGTGACGAGGCGGATACGCAGTATTTT.

This clonotype has a handful of counts. V is TRBV7-2 and J is TRBJ2-4; 9 positions agree with TRBD1. Germline CDR1 and CDR2: SGHTA and FQGNSA. The CDR3 has 12 residues. V lost 5 bases to trimming and J lost 14 bases; unmatched junction nucleotides: 7. CDR3 sequence: CASSGYRGPEYF. For the CDR3, the DNA is TGTGCCAGCAGCGGATACAGGGGGCCCGAGTACTTC.

The rearrangement links TRBV5-1 to TRBJ2-3; 8 bases agree with TRBD2. The germline gives CDR1 SGHRS, CDR2 YFSETQ. CDR3 length equals 18 residues. With 2 bases clipped from V and 2 bases from J, the junction kept 13 bases outside the gene matches. The CDR3 region has the DNA TGCGCCAGCAGCTTAGGCCGTAAGACGGGACTAGACACAGATACGCAGTATTTT. It is translated as CASSLGRKTGLDTDTQYF.

This sequence joins TRBV7-9 and TRBJ2-1, with D possibly matching TRBD2 (6 bases). The CDR3 covers 18 residues. CDR1 and CDR2 from the germline V gene are SEHNR and FQNEAQ (reference sequence). The V and J ends lost 5 bases and 1 base respectively, with 21 bases between them. The CDR3 spells CASSLDGASVPSYNEQFF. CDR3 DNA sequence: TGTGCCAGCAGCCTAGACGGGGCTAGCGTCCCTTCCTACAATGAGCAGTTCTTC.

This clonotype was observed a handful of times. The J gene is TRBJ1-2, the V gene TRBV2; 9 bases are a match to TRBD1. The CDR3 consists of 14 residues. CDR1 is SNHLY, CDR2 FYNNEI, per germline. V shed 6 bases, J shed 1 base, and the junction held 3 bases outside the gene matches. In nucleotides, the CDR3 is TGTGCCAGCAGGTACAGGGGGCATAACTATGGCTACACCTTC. Its protein product is CASRYRGHNYGYTF. The full variable domain, rest sourced from reference TRBV2 and TRBJ1-2, is EPEVTQTPSHQVTQMGQEVILRCVPISNHLYFYWYRQILGQKVEFLVSFYNNEISEKSEIFDDQFSVERPDGSNFTLKIRSTKLEDSAMYFCASRYRGHNYGYTFGSGTRLTVV.

This clonotype was detected a few times. V is TRBV20-1 and J is TRBJ2-5; 11 bases line up with TRBD2. With V trimmed by 8 bases and J by 5 bases, 16 bases remained unmatched. CDR3 length: 16 amino acids. CDR1 is DFQATT, CDR2 SNEGSKA, per germline (reference sequence). In DNA form, the CDR3 reads TGCAGTCCTCTGGGGGGGACTAGCGGCTCCCATGAGACCCAGTACTTC. As protein: CSPLGGTSGSHETQYF.

In nucleotides, the CDR3 is TGTGCCAGCGGGCGTAGCGGGGGCCAGGGGAATGAGCAGTTCTTC. It yields the protein CASGRSGGQGNEQFF. V is TRBV12-3 or TRBV12-4 and J is TRBJ2-1, with 9 nucleotides matching TRBD2. There are 15 residues in the CDR3. With V trimmed by 8 bases and J by 7 bases, 12 bases remained unmatched.

A few counts support this clonotype. The chain combines TRBV7-2 with TRBJ2-3, with D possibly matching TRBD2 (7 bases). V lost 5 bases and J lost 2, with 17 bases in between. Germline assignment: CDR1 SGHTA and CDR2 FQGNSA. The CDR3 runs to 16 residues. The CDR3 coding sequence is TGTGCCAGCAGCCCCCCGGGGGCGGGGGTCACAGATACGCAGTATTTT. As protein: CASSPPGAGVTDTQYF. The full variable domain, with the rest looked up from reference TRBV7-2 and TRBJ2-3, is GAGVSQSPSNKVTEKGKDVELRCDPISGHTALYWYRQSLGQGLEFLIYFQGNSAPDKSGLPSDRFSAERTGGSVSTLTIQRTQQEDSAVYLCASSPPGAGVTDTQYFGPGTRLTVL.

This chain joins TRBV25-1 and TRBJ1-6; D might be TRBD1 (5 bases). The V end was cut by 7 bases, the J end by 11 bases, with 15 bases between. CDR3 length equals 13 residues. Germline loops: CDR1 MGHDK, CDR2 SYGVNS. The CDR3 sequence: CASTPWGTTPLHF. The DNA of the CDR3 is TGTGCCAGCACTCCATGGGGGACGACACCCCTCCACTTT.

CDR3 in amino acids: CSARRTSGGANTGELFF. CDR3 in DNA: TGCAGTGCTAGGCGGACTAGCGGGGGGGCGAACACCGGGGAGCTGTTTTTT. The V and J genes are TRBV20-1 and TRBJ2-2; 15 nucleotides match TRBD2. From germline, CDR1 is DFQATT and CDR2 SNEGSKA (reference sequence). The CDR3 sequence is 17 residues long. V shed 3 bases and J 0 bases; nucleotides not matched to a gene: 2.

V is TRBV6-2 or TRBV6-3 and J is TRBJ1-2, with D uncertain. There are 11 residues in the CDR3. In germline, CDR1 is MNHEY, CDR2 SVGEGT. The V and J ends lost 6 bases and 4 bases respectively, with 6 bases between them. This CDR3 is CASRDGYGYTF. CDR3 nucleotides: TGTGCCAGCAGGGACGGCTATGGCTACACCTTC.

The chain is built from TRBV18 and TRBJ1-2; D unclear. The CDR3 sequence is 12 residues long. Trimming cost V 3 bases and J 6 bases, with 8 bases left between them. Germline CDR1 is KGHSH and CDR2 is LQKENI. The CDR3 nucleotides are TGTGCCAGCTCACCGTATAAGGATGGCTACACCTTC. This gives the protein CASSPYKDGYTF.

This clonotype was seen a few times. The rearrangement links TRBV7-9 to TRBJ1-2, with 8 bases matching TRBD1. The V gene end was trimmed by 3 bases and the J gene end by 4 bases; junction bases not matched to a gene: 7. The CDR3 covers 15 residues. CDR1 and CDR2 (germline): SEHNR, FQNEAQ (reference sequence). CDR3: CASSLGQGAPYGYTF. In DNA, the CDR3 is TGTGCCAGCAGCTTGGGGCAGGGGGCTCCCTATGGCTACACCTTC. Full variable domain (rest looked up from reference TRBV7-9 and TRBJ1-2): DTGVSQNPRHKITKRGQNVTFRCDPISEHNRLYWYRQTLGQGPEFLTYFQNEAQLEKSRLLSDRFSAERPKGSFSTLEIQRTEQGDSAMYLCASSLGQGAPYGYTFGSGTRLTVV.

The V gene is TRBV6-5, the J gene TRBJ2-5, with TRBD1 matching 8 bases. Matching the DNA end better, TRBJ2-7 makes the J call doubtful. This CDR3 is 13 amino acids long. The germline CDR1 and CDR2 sequences are MNHEY and SVGAGI. Here the CDR3 reads CASCTDRVGEQYF. The CDR3 DNA sequence: TGTGCCAGCTGTACGGACAGGGTGGGCGAGCAGTACTTC.

This chain links TRBV7-9 with TRBJ1-2, with 10 nucleotides matching TRBD1. The CDR3 spans 16 residues. Looked up from germline, CDR1 is SEHNR and CDR2 is FQNEAQ (reference sequence). The V gene end was trimmed by 5 bases and the J gene end by 3 bases; junction bases not matched to a gene: 9. As DNA, the CDR3 is TGTGCCAGCAGCCTTCCCGGGACAGGGGTGGACTATGGCTACACCTTC. Protein sequence: CASSLPGTGVDYGYTF.

The chain uses TRBV4-1 and TRBJ2-2; 7 bases match TRBD2. The CDR3 has 18 amino acids. The V segment lost 0 bases and the J segment 0 bases; nucleotides outside the gene matches: 7. CDR1 is MGHRA, CDR2 YSYEKL, per germline. The CDR3 sequence is CASSQDGGGKSNTGELFF. In DNA, the CDR3 is TGCGCCAGCAGCCAAGATGGGGGGGGGAAATCGAACACCGGGGAGCTGTTTTTT.

This chain links TRBV2 with TRBJ1-2; no definite D call. The germline CDR1 and CDR2 sequences are SNHLY and FYNNEI. The CDR3 has 14 amino acids. V was shortened by 1 base and J by 2 bases, with 8 bases between the two germline ends. The DNA for the CDR3 is TGTGCCAGCAGTGAAGAGGCGGGGAACTATGGCTACACCTTC. This codes for CASSEEAGNYGYTF. The entire variable domain, with the rest obtained from reference TRBV2 and TRBJ1-2, is as follows: EPEVTQTPSHQVTQMGQEVILRCVPISNHLYFYWYRQILGQKVEFLVSFYNNEISEKSEIFDDQFSVERPDGSNFTLKIRSTKLEDSAMYFCASSEEAGNYGYTFGSGTRLTVV.

The chain has TRBV20-1 and TRBJ2-1; 7 nucleotides match TRBD1. This CDR3 region has 14 residues. J was trimmed by 6 bases and V by 2 bases; bases with no gene match: 7. Germline V lookup: CDR1 DFQATT, CDR2 SNEGSKA (reference sequence). CDR3 amino acids: CSARPAGQVNEQFF. The CDR3 nucleotides are TGCAGTGCTAGACCCGCCGGACAGGTCAATGAGCAGTTCTTC.

This clonotype was seen more than once but under ten times. The chain uses TRBV6-5 and TRBJ1-6; D gene ambiguous. V lost 2 bases to trimming and J lost 5 bases, with 10 bases between them. This CDR3 comprises 15 residues. Germline-derived CDR1 and CDR2 are MNHEY and SVGAGI. CDR3 sequence reads: CASSYGTDNNSPLHF. As DNA, the CDR3 is TGTGCCAGCAGTTACGGCACAGACAATAATTCACCCCTCCACTTT.

There are a few counts of this clonotype. The CDR3 coding sequence is TGTGCCAGCAGAAGAGAGATGAACACTGAAGCTTTCTTT. It encodes CASRREMNTEAFF. The chain joins TRBV7-8 to TRBJ1-1; D gene ambiguous. Germline CDR1 is SGHVS and CDR2 is FQNEAQ. V gave up 6 bases and J gave up 0 bases, with 8 bases separating them. The CDR3 totals 13 residues.

In this sample, this clonotype turned up a few times. V gene TRBV3-1 combines with J gene TRBJ2-4, with 7 bases that match TRBD1. The J call may be faulty, since TRBJ2-7 better matches the DNA end. CDR3 length: 14 amino acids. Per germline, CDR1 LGHDT and CDR2 YNNKEL (reference sequence). CDR3: CASRCSGTDYEQYF. The CDR3 nucleotides are TGTGCCAGCAGATGTTCCGGGACAGACTACGAGCAGTACTTC.

Points on this clonotype: A much larger clone lies a single base off, so this may be a read error. The rearrangement uses TRBV20-1 and TRBJ2-3, with TRBD2 identical over 10 bases. The CDR3 has 16 residues. Trimming at V came to 5 bases and at J to 2 bases, leaving 10 bases not matched to a gene. The germline V gene encodes CDR1 DFQATT and CDR2 SNEGSKA (reference sequence). CDR3 sequence: CSAPGPAGGHTDTQYF. The CDR3 nucleotides are TGCAGTGCTCCCGGACCAGCGGGGGGGCACACAGATACGCAGTATTTT.

The chain joins TRBV20-1 to TRBJ2-7, with 8 bases identical to TRBD2. V was clipped by 7 bases and J by 0 bases; unmatched bases: 5. Germline CDR1 reads DFQATT; CDR2 reads SNEGSKA (reference sequence). The CDR3 sequence is 13 residues long. The CDR3 sequence: CSVSGGSSYEQYF. For the CDR3, the DNA is TGCAGTGTCAGCGGGGGCTCCTCCTACGAGCAGTACTTC.